This is a list of T cell receptor beta chains from one sample in a study of metastatic and nonmetastatic thyroid tumors. TCRdb reprocessed the PCR reads using MiXCR. Among some 50,000 clones listed, around 21% were seen once. The material sequenced was blood. The receptors here all came from a male donor with papillary thyroid cancer or a benign thyroid nodule (not recorded which). Some clones in this sample may be carry-over from other donors' samples. Each CDR3 is given with its conserved first and last residue. A D gene is named only where the DNA matches it firmly.

D gene: TRBD1
J gene: TRBJ2-5
V gene: TRBV18
CDR3 protein: CASSHKTGRETQYF

D gene: -
J gene: TRBJ2-7
V gene: TRBV6-1
CDR3 protein: CASTLMVRDYEQYF

D gene: -
J gene: TRBJ1-2
V gene: TRBV6-1
CDR3 protein: CASSPRGVSNYGYTF

D gene: -
J gene: TRBJ1-2
V gene: TRBV4-1
CDR3 protein: CASSQVGLKGGRGGDGYTF

D gene: TRBD2
J gene: TRBJ2-3
V gene: TRBV6-4
CDR3 protein: CASSGTSGTDTQYF

D gene: -
J gene: TRBJ2-7
V gene: TRBV4-2
CDR3 protein: CASSLGGGRFNEQYF

D gene: TRBD1
J gene: TRBJ2-1
V gene: TRBV9
CDR3 protein: CASSVAYRGLEQFF

D gene: -
J gene: TRBJ2-3
V gene: TRBV5-1
CDR3 protein: CASTQSGRTDTQYF

D gene: -
J gene: TRBJ2-3
V gene: TRBV7-2
CDR3 protein: CASSPRRGPGDTQYF

D gene: -
J gene: TRBJ1-3
V gene: TRBV20-1
CDR3 protein: CSARHQGSGNTIYF

D gene: -
J gene: TRBJ1-1
V gene: TRBV7-9
CDR3 protein: CASSPMGHLNTEAFF

D gene: TRBD1
J gene: TRBJ2-1
V gene: TRBV20-1
CDR3 protein: CSAGRQGNEQFF

D gene: TRBD2
J gene: TRBJ2-1
V gene: TRBV7-1
CDR3 protein: CASSASLAGGKPPYNEQFF

D gene: TRBD2
J gene: TRBJ2-2
V gene: TRBV24-1
CDR3 protein: CATSDASGHTGELFF

D gene: TRBD1
J gene: TRBJ2-3
V gene: TRBV19
CDR3 protein: CASTPTGGGNTDTQYF

D gene: -
J gene: TRBJ1-2
V gene: TRBV25-1
CDR3 protein: CASEGLYGYTF

D gene: -
J gene: TRBJ2-7
V gene: TRBV12-3/TRBV12-4
CDR3 protein: CASSLTYRGNEQYF

D gene: -
J gene: TRBJ2-2
V gene: TRBV11-2
CDR3 protein: CASKGSLNTGELFF

D gene: -
J gene: TRBJ2-7
V gene: TRBV6-1
CDR3 protein: CASRNRDGEQYF

D gene: -
J gene: TRBJ1-1
V gene: TRBV20-1
CDR3 protein: CSASPGALGIEAFF

D gene: -
J gene: TRBJ2-6
V gene: TRBV7-9
CDR3 protein: CASTLMAGTPSGANVLTF

D gene: TRBD2
J gene: TRBJ2-2
V gene: TRBV5-1
CDR3 protein: CASSWAVAGGPSNTGELFF

D gene: TRBD2
J gene: TRBJ2-2
V gene: TRBV20-1
CDR3 protein: CSATDSGLAGLGELFF

D gene: TRBD1
J gene: TRBJ2-2
V gene: TRBV6-4
CDR3 protein: CASIRSGTGANTEELFF

D gene: -
J gene: TRBJ1-6
V gene: TRBV6-1
CDR3 protein: CASSAGVGDSPLHF

D gene: TRBD2
J gene: TRBJ2-1
V gene: TRBV19
CDR3 protein: CATLAGVEQFF

D gene: TRBD1
J gene: TRBJ1-2
V gene: TRBV6-1
CDR3 protein: CASRRPYLGQAAYGYTF

D gene: TRBD1
J gene: TRBJ2-7
V gene: TRBV20-1
CDR3 protein: CSNEPGQGTYEQYF

D gene: TRBD2
J gene: TRBJ2-1
V gene: TRBV19
CDR3 protein: CASKPSGGSYNEQFF

D gene: -
J gene: TRBJ1-3
V gene: TRBV6-1
CDR3 protein: CASRVQAWDGNTVYF

D gene: -
J gene: TRBJ2-1
V gene: TRBV15
CDR3 protein: CATSPSRSSYNEQFF

D gene: -
J gene: TRBJ2-3
V gene: TRBV3-1
CDR3 protein: CASSQDSVSWQGTDTQYF

D gene: TRBD1
J gene: TRBJ1-6
V gene: TRBV12-3/TRBV12-4
CDR3 protein: CASRGQTNSPLHF

D gene: -
J gene: TRBJ1-4
V gene: TRBV30
CDR3 protein: CASQPRWGEKLFF

D gene: -
J gene: TRBJ2-6
V gene: TRBV6-1
CDR3 protein: CASSEFLQGREAGANVLTF

D gene: -
J gene: TRBJ2-3
V gene: TRBV11-2
CDR3 protein: CASSSMSRYSGGTQYF

D gene: -
J gene: TRBJ2-3
V gene: TRBV7-3
CDR3 protein: CASSLGGRPTDTQYF